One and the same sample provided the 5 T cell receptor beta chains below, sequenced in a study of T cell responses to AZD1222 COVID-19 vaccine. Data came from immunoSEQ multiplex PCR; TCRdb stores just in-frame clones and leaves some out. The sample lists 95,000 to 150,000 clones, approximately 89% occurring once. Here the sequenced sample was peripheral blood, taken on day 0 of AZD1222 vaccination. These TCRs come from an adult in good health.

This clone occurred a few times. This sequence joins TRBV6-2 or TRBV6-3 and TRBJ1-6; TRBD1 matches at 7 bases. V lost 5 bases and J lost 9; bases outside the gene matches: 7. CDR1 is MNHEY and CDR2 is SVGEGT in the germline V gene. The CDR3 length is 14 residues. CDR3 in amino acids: CASSRGQTTSPLHF. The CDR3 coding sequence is TGTGCCAGCAGTCGGGGACAGACAACTTCACCCCTCCACTTT.

As DNA, the CDR3 is TGTGCCAGTAGTTGGCTGGGTACCACTGAAGCTTTCTTT. It yields the protein CASSWLGTTEAFF. The chain has TRBV19 and TRBJ1-1; no clear D gene. V lost 5 bases to trimming and J lost 4 bases, with 11 bases between them. Looked up from germline, CDR1 is LNHDA and CDR2 is SQIVND (reference sequence). The CDR3 totals 13 residues.

The CDR3 DNA sequence: TGTGCCAGCAGCCAAGAGCCCAGGGGACCGGGGTATGGCTACACCTTC. Amino acid sequence: CASSQEPRGPGYGYTF. The rearrangement joins TRBV14 to TRBJ1-2, with D perhaps matching TRBD1 (6 bases). V was clipped by 0 bases and J by 5 bases, with 16 bases between them. CDR3 length: 16 residues. Germline V gene data show CDR1 as SGHDN and CDR2 as FVKESK.

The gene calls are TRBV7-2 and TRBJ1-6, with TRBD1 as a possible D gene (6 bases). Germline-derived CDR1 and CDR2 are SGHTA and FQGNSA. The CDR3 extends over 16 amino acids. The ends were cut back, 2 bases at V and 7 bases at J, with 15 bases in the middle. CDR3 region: CASSLLGGDNNSPLHF. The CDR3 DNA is TGTGCCAGCAGCTTATTGGGTGGGGACAACAATTCACCCCTCCACTTT.

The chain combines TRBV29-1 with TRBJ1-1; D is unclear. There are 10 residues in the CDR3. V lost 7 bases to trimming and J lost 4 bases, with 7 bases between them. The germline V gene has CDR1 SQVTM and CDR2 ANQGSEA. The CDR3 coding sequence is TGCAGCGCGGGAATCACTGAAGCTTTCTTT. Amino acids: CSAGITEAFF.